This T cell receptor beta chain was captured by sequencing in a study of T-cell reconstitution after alpha-beta-depleted transplantation in children. Study conclusions and caveats: T cells produced anew were the main source of T-cell counts and diversity one year after transplant.

Notes on this clonotype: Its target is unknown.

The TCRbeta library incorporated unique molecular identifiers. TCRdb re-analysed the PCR reads in MiXCR, keeping a single row per CDR3 protein. The sample carries about a million distinct CDR3 sequences, around 30% recorded once. Trimming removed 6 bases from V and 4 bases from J, with 18 bases in between. Germline V gives CDR1 SNHLY, CDR2 FYNNEI. The CDR3 consists of 15 residues. The sample consisted of PBMCs, mostly from graft donor cells, taken 360 days after TCRalphabeta/CD19-depleted stem cell transplant. The chain couples TRBV2 to TRBJ1-1; D may be TRBD1 (5 bases). The TCR was taken from a boy in the first two years of life who had a stem cell transplant for SCID, so the T cells may come from the graft donor. Written as DNA, the CDR3 is TGTGCCAGCAGGCAAGAGGGGTCCGGAGGCACTGAAGCTTTCTTT. This gives the protein CASRQEGSGGTEAFF.